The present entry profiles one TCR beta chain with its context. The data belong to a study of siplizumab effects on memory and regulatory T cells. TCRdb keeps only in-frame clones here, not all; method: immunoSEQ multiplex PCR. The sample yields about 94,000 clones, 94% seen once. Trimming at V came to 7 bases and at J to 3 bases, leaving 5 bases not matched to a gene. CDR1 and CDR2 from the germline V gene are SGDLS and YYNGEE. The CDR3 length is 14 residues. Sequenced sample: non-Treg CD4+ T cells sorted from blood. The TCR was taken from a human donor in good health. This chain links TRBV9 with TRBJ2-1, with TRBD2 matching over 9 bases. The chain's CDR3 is CASGDSGSYNEQFF. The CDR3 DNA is TGTGCCAGCGGTGATAGCGGGAGCTACAATGAGCAGTTCTTC.